Presented here are 10 T cell receptor beta chains from one specimen sequenced in a study of CD8+ T cells in alopecia areata. Regarding treatment: oral pan-JAK inhibitor, 5-10 mg twice daily. Extracted RNA was reverse transcribed into cDNA, the sequencing template. Method: immunoSEQ multiplex PCR; TCRdb's copy keeps in-frame clones and lacks some. The data contain about 100,000 clones, 84% of them singletons. The sequencing used CD8+ T cells sorted from blood, collected at week 24, from a patient treated with tofacitinib. These receptors were collected from a human donor with alopecia areata.

The chain is built from TRBV13 and TRBJ2-7, with D unclear. V was trimmed by 2 bases and J by 7 bases, leaving 9 bases between them. CDR1 and CDR2 from the germline V gene are PRHDT and FYEKMQ (reference sequence). The CDR3 runs 12 residues. The chain's CDR3 is CASSLPGREQYF. As DNA, the CDR3 is TGTGCCAGCAGCTTACCCGGACGAGAGCAGTACTTC.

The chain uses TRBV6-6 and TRBJ2-5, with a tentative D call TRBD1 (5 bases). V was cut by 2 bases and J by 2 bases, with 15 bases left in between. CDR1 MNHNY and CDR2 SVGAGI come from the germline V gene (reference sequence). The CDR3 length is 16 residues. CDR3 DNA sequence: TGTGCCAGCAGTTACGAGTCAGGGAATGGGCAAGAGACCCAGTACTTC. Amino acid sequence: CASSYESGNGQETQYF.

The count of this clone is one. The V gene is TRBV7-8, the J gene TRBJ1-1, with unresolved D. The V end was cut by 5 bases, the J end by 6 bases, with 19 bases between. CDR3 length: 15 residues. CDR1 and CDR2 (germline): SGHVS, FQNEAQ. CDR3 coding DNA: TGTGCCAGCAGCCGGTCGGAGGGCTGGAGCTCTGAAGCTTTCTTT. Its translation is CASSRSEGWSSEAFF.

DNA for the CDR3: TGTGCCAGCAGCCTAGCGGGGGCTGCGGAGACCCAGTACTTC. Encoded protein: CASSLAGAAETQYF. The J gene is TRBJ2-5, the V gene TRBV11-2, with TRBD2 matching over 10 bases. Germline V CDR1 and CDR2: SGHAT, FQNNGV. V lost 5 bases and J lost 5; bases outside the gene matches: 5. This CDR3 has 14 residues.

The table lists this clone with a count of one. The rearrangement joins TRBV7-2 to TRBJ2-2; D is perhaps TRBD2 (5 bases). CDR1 and CDR2 (germline): SGHTA, FQGNSA. The CDR3 is 12 amino acids. The V end lost 6 bases, the J end lost 6 bases, and 8 bases lay between the germline ends. The CDR3 nucleotides read TGTGCCAGCAGGAGAGGGTCCGGGGAGCTGTTTTTT. Translation gives CASRRGSGELFF.

This chain links TRBV29-1 with TRBJ2-7; TRBD1 aligns across 9 bases. The CDR3 has 13 amino acids. Losses at the gene ends were 7 bases for V and 2 bases for J; bases not matched to a gene: 6. Germline V gene lookup returns CDR1 SQVTM and CDR2 ANQGSEA. CDR3 region: CSAQDRGAYEQYF. The DNA for the CDR3 is TGCAGCGCCCAGGACAGGGGAGCCTACGAGCAGTACTTC.

CDR3 DNA sequence: TGTGCCACCAGCAGACCACTGGAGGACACTGAAGCTTTCTTT. Encoded protein: CATSRPLEDTEAFF. The chain recombines TRBV15 with TRBJ1-1, with D unclear. This CDR3 spans 14 amino acids. The V gene lost 2 bases and the J gene lost 3 bases, with 10 bases spanning the gap. Germline CDR1 is LNHNV and CDR2 is YYDKDF (reference sequence).

The chain links TRBV9 to TRBJ2-1; tentatively, D is TRBD1 or TRBD2 (6 bases each). The V gene's germline CDR1 is SGDLS and CDR2 YYNGEE. This CDR3 has 16 amino acids. The V end lost 0 bases, the J end lost 3 bases, and 13 bases lay between the germline ends. CDR3 protein: CASSVDDGGHYNEQFF. In DNA form, the CDR3 reads TGTGCCAGCAGCGTAGATGACGGGGGCCACTACAATGAGCAGTTCTTC.

This clone was seen only once. The chain combines TRBV19 with TRBJ2-5; D is unclear. The length of the CDR3 is 13 residues. Trimming shortened V by 7 bases and J by 5 bases, and 14 bases separated the two germline ends. Germline CDR1 LNHDA, CDR2 SQIVND (reference sequence). In nucleotides, the CDR3 is TGTGCCAGTATTGATTTTAATGGGGAGACCCAGTACTTC. Amino acids: CASIDFNGETQYF.

The chain combines TRBV29-1 with TRBJ2-1; D is ambiguous. Per germline, CDR1 SQVTM and CDR2 ANQGSEA. The V end was cut by 5 bases, the J end by 7 bases, with 6 bases between. The CDR3 is made up of 10 amino acids. In DNA, the CDR3 is TGCAGCGTTTCAGAAAATGAGCAGTTCTTC. This sequence encodes CSVSENEQFF.